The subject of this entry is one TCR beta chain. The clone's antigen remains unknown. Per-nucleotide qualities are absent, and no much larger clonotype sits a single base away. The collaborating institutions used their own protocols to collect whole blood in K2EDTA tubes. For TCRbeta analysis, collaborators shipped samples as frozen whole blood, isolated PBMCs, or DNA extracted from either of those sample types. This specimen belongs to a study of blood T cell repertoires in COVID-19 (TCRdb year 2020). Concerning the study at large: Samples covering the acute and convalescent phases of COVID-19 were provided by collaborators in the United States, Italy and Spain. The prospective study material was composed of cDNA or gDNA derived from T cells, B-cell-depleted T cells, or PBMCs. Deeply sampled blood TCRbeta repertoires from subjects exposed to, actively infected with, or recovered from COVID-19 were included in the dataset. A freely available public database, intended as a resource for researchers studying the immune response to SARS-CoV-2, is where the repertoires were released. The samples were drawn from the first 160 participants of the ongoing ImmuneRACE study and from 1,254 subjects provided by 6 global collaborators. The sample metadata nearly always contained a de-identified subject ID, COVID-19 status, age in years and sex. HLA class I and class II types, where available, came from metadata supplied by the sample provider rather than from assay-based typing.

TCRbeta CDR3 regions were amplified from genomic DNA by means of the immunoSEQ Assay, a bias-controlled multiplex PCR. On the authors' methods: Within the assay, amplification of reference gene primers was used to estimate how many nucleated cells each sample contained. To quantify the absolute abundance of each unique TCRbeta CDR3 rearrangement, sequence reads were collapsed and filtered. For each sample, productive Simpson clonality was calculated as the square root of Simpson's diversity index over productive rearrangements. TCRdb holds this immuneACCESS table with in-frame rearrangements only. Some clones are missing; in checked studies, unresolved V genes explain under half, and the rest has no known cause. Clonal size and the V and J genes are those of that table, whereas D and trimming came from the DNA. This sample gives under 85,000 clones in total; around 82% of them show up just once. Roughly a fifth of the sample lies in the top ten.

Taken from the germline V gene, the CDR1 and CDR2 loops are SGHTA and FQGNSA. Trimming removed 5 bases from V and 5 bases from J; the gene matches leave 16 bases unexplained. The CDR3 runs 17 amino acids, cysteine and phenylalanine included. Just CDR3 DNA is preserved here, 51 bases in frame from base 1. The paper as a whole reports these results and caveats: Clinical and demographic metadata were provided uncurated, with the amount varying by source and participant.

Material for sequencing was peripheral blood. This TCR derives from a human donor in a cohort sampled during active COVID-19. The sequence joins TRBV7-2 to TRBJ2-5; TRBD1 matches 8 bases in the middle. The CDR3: CASSPRSGAGGGETQYF. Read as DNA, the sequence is TGTGCCAGCAGCCCGAGGAGTGGCGCAGGGGGCGGGGAGACCCAGTACTTC. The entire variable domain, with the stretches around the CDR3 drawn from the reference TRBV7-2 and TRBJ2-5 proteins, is GAGVSQSPSNKVTEKGKDVELRCDPISGHTALYWYRQSLGQGLEFLIYFQGNSAPDKSGLPSDRFSAERTGGSVSTLTIQRTQQEDSAVYLCASSPRSGAGGGETQYFGPGTRLLVL.